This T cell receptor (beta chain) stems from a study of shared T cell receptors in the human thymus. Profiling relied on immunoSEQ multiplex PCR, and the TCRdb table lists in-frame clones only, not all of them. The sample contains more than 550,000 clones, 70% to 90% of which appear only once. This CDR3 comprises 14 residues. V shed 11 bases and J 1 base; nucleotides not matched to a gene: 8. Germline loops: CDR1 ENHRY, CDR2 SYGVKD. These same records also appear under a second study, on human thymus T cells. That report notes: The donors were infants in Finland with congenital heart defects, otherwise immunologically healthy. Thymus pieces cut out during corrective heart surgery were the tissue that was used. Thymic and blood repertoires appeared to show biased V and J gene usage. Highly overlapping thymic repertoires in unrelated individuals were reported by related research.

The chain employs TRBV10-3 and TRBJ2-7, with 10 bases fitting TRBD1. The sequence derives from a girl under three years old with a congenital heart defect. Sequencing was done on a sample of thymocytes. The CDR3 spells CAVKGQGESYEQYF. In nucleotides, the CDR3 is TGTGCCGTCAAAGGACAGGGGGAGTCCTACGAGCAGTACTTC.